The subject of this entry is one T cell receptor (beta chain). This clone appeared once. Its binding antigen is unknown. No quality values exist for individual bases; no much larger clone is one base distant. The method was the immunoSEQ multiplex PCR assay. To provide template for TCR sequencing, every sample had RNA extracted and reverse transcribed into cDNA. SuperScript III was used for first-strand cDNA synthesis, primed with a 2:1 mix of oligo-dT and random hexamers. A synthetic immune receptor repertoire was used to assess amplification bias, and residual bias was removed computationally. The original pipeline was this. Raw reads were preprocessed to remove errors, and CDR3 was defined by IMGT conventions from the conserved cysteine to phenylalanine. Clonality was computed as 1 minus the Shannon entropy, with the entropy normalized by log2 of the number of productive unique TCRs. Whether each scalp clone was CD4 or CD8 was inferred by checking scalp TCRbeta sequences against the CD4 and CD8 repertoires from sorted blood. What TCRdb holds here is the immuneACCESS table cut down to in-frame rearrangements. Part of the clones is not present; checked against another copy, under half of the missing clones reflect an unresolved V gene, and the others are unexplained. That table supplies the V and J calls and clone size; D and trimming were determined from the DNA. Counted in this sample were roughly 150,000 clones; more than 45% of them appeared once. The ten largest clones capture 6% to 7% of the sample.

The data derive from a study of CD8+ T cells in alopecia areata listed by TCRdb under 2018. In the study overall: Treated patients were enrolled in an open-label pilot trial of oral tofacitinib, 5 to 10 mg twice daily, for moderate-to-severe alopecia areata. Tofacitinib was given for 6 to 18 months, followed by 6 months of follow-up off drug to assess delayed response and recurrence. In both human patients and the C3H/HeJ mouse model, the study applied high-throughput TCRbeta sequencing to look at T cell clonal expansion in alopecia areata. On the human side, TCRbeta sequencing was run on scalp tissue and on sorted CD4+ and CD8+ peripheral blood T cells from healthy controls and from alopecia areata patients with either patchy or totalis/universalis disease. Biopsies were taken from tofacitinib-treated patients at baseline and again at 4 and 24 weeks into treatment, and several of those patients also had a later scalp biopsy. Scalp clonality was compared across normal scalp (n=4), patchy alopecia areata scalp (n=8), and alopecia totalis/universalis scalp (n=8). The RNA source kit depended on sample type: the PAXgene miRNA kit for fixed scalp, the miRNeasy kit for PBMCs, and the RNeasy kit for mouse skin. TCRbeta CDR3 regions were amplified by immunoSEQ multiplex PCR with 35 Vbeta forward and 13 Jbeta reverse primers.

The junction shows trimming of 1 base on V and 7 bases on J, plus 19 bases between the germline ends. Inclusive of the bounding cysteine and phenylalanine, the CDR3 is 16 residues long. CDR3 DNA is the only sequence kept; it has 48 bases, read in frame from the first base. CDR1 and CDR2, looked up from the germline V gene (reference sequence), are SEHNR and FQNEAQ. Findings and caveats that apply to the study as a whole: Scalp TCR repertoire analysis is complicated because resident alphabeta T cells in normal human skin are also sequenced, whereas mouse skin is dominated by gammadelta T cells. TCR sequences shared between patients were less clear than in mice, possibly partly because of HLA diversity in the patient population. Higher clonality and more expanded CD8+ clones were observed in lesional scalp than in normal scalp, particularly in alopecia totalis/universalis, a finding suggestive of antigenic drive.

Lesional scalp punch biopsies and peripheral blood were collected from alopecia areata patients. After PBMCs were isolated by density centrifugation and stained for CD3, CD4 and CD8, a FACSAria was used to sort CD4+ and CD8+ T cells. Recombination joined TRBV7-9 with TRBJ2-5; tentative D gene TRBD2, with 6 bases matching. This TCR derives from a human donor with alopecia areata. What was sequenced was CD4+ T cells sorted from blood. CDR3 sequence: CASSLDGGRNVGTQYF. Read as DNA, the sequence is TGTGCCAGCAGCTTAGACGGTGGGAGGAACGTGGGGACCCAGTACTTC.